The 18 T cell receptor beta chains below come from one sample, sequenced in a study of cytomegalovirus exposure and HLA in healthy donors. This table comes from immunoSEQ multiplex PCR, and its TCRdb copy is limited to in-frame clones, with some not included. This table holds around 260,000 clones, roughly 87% found once. What was sequenced was PBMCs. The origin of the receptors is a woman in her 30s in good health and CMV-seronegative.

For the CDR3, the DNA is TGTGCCAGCAGTTTCGGAGGGAGCGGGTACGAGCAGTACTTC. It translates to CASSFGGSGYEQYF. The chain uses TRBV27 and TRBJ2-7; maybe TRBD2 (6 bases). V lost 3 bases, J lost 4 bases, and 13 bases lay in between. The CDR3 consists of 14 residues. Germline lookup yields CDR1 MNHEY and CDR2 SMNVEV (reference sequence).

The CDR3 DNA sequence: TGTGCCAGCAGTCCAGGACTAGCGGGACAGAAGACCCAGTACTTC. Its translation: CASSPGLAGQKTQYF. This chain connects TRBV28 to TRBJ2-5, with 12 bases identical to TRBD2. The CDR3 runs 15 residues. CDR1 and CDR2 from the germline V gene are MDHEN and SYDVKM. The junction had 7 bases not matched to a gene; V was cut back by 5 bases and J by 6 bases.

This chain uses TRBV18 with TRBJ2-3; D is undetermined. CDR3 length: 13 residues. Looked up from germline, CDR1 is KGHSH and CDR2 is LQKENI. Deletions cut 3 bases from V and 4 bases from J, with 8 bases between. The CDR3 region has the DNA TGTGCCAGCTCACCGGGGTTCTCAGATACGCAGTATTTT. Its translation: CASSPGFSDTQYF.

V and J are TRBV9 and TRBJ1-3; 10 nucleotides match TRBD1. V was clipped by 3 bases and J by 0 bases; unmatched bases: 9. Germline V CDR1 and CDR2: SGDLS, YYNGEE. The CDR3 is 18 residues long. CDR3 residues: CASSAPGTGAFSGNTIYF. The CDR3 DNA is TGTGCCAGCAGCGCCCCCGGGACAGGGGCTTTCTCTGGAAACACCATATATTTT.

This clone has a single count. The chain is built from TRBV6-5 and TRBJ1-2; D is undetermined. Germline CDR1 and CDR2: MNHEY and SVGAGI. CDR3 size: 13 residues. Trimming cost V 0 bases and J 4 bases, with 6 bases left between them. The CDR3 DNA reads as TGTGCCAGCAGTTACTCGAGGAGCTATGGCTACACCTTC. Translating gives CASSYSRSYGYTF.

This clone was found once. The chain is built from TRBV30 and TRBJ1-1; unclear D gene. There are 11 residues in the CDR3. Germline CDR1 and CDR2: GTSNPN and SVGIG (reference sequence). V lost 8 bases and J 4 bases, leaving 11 bases between the germline ends. CDR3 DNA: TGTGCCGGGCGGGTAGGCACTGAAGCTTTCTTT. It codes for CAGRVGTEAFF. Using reference TRBV30 and TRBJ1-1 for the parts outside the CDR3, the full variable domain is SQTIHQWPATLVQPVGSPLSLECTVEGTSNPNLYWYRQAAGRGLQLLFYSVGIGQISSEVPQNLSASRPQDRQFILSSKKLLLSDSGFYLCAGRVGTEAFFGQGTRLTVV.

The chain employs TRBV7-3 and TRBJ2-2; TRBD2 aligns across 8 bases. The V and J ends lost 4 bases and 7 bases, in that order; junction bases with no gene match: 8. Germline CDR1 reads SGHTA; CDR2 reads FQGTGA. This CDR3 contains 15 residues. The CDR3 here is CASSSILAGSGELFF. CDR3 sequence (DNA): TGTGCCAGCAGCTCCATATTAGCGGGAAGCGGGGAGCTGTTTTTT.

The chain carries TRBV27 and TRBJ1-1; a weak D match, TRBD1 (5 bases). Germline lookup yields CDR1 MNHEY and CDR2 SMNVEV (reference sequence). V was cut by 5 bases and J by 1 base, with 8 bases left in between. The CDR3 is made up of 13 amino acids. The CDR3 DNA follows: TGTGCCAGCAGTGGGACGCCGAACACTGAAGCTTTCTTT. Translated: CASSGTPNTEAFF.

The gene calls are TRBV4-1 and TRBJ2-1, with D possibly called TRBD1 or TRBD2 (5 bases each). The CDR3 has 18 residues. The ends were cut back, 6 bases at V and 2 bases at J, with 23 bases in the middle. The germline V gene encodes CDR1 MGHRA and CDR2 YSYEKL. The CDR3 reads CASRESPVRDPPYNEQFF. The CDR3 DNA reads as TGCGCCAGCAGGGAATCTCCGGTCCGGGACCCCCCCTACAATGAGCAGTTCTTC.

This clone came up a few times. The J gene is TRBJ1-1, the V gene TRBV6-4, with a tentative D call TRBD1 (5 bases). Between the trimmed V and J ends, which lost 3 bases and 5 bases, there was a span of 10 bases. Germline assignment: CDR1 MRHNA and CDR2 SNTAGT. This CDR3 contains 13 residues. The CDR3 coding sequence is TGTGCCAGCAGTGAGAGATGGGGGACTGAAGCTTTCTTT. Encoded protein: CASSERWGTEAFF.

This rearrangement joins TRBV7-9 to TRBJ2-2, with D maybe TRBD2 (5 bases). Looked up from germline, CDR1 is SEHNR and CDR2 is FQNEAQ (reference sequence). Trimming shortened V by 10 bases and J by 4 bases, and 10 bases separated the two germline ends. CDR3 length: 12 amino acids. In nucleotides, the CDR3 is TGTGCCACTACTAGGGTCACCGGGGAGCTGTTTTTT. As protein: CATTRVTGELFF. The complete variable domain, with remaining parts taken from reference TRBV7-9 and TRBJ2-2, reads DTGVSQNPRHKITKRGQNVTFRCDPISEHNRLYWYRQTLGQGPEFLTYFQNEAQLEKSRLLSDRFSAERPKGSFSTLEIQRTEQGDSAMYLCATTRVTGELFFGEGSRLTVL.

This chain uses TRBV28 with TRBJ2-5, with D perhaps being TRBD1 or TRBD2 (5 bases each). The CDR3 loop spans 14 amino acids. The V gene's germline CDR1 is MDHEN and CDR2 SYDVKM. V was clipped by 5 bases and J by 9 bases, with 19 bases between them. CDR3 nucleotide sequence: TGTGCCAGCAGTACGACTTCCGGGACCCCCTCCCAGTACTTC. Amino acid sequence: CASSTTSGTPSQYF.

The rearrangement joins TRBV11-2 to TRBJ2-6; 7 positions match TRBD1. The germline gives CDR1 SGHAT, CDR2 FQNNGV. Losses at the gene ends were 0 bases for V and 0 bases for J; bases not matched to a gene: 5. This CDR3 spans 18 amino acids. The CDR3 region is CASSLELGQSSGANVLTF. The DNA for the CDR3 is TGTGCCAGCAGCTTAGAGTTGGGACAGAGCTCTGGGGCCAACGTCCTGACTTTC.

This clone was seen once. This sequence joins TRBV30 and TRBJ2-5; D remains unclear. The germline V gene has CDR1 GTSNPN and CDR2 SVGIG (reference sequence). This CDR3 is built from 12 residues. V was shortened by 3 bases and J by 5 bases, with 10 bases between the two germline ends. The CDR3 DNA sequence: TGTGCCTGGAGGGACCTGGGGGAGACCCAGTACTTC. Its protein product is CAWRDLGETQYF.

V and J are TRBV19 and TRBJ2-3; unclear D gene. CDR1 and CDR2 from the germline V gene are LNHDA and SQIVND (reference sequence). There are 12 residues in the CDR3. Trimming cost V 10 bases and J 5 bases, with 13 bases left between them. CDR3 nucleotides: TGTGCCACCCGACCGTCAGGAGATACGCAGTATTTT. Encoded protein: CATRPSGDTQYF.

J is TRBJ2-2 and V is TRBV29-1; D is undetermined. The germline CDR1 and CDR2 sequences are SQVTM and ANQGSEA. The CDR3 contains 14 residues. Between the trimmed V and J ends, which lost 7 bases and 5 bases, there was a span of 17 bases. Here the CDR3 DNA reads TGCAGCGCGCGTTGGCAGCAAGATACCGGGGAGCTGTTTTTT. Amino acids: CSARWQQDTGELFF.

About this clone: The same CDR3 is also encoded by other DNA sequences in this sample. The J gene is TRBJ2-7, the V gene TRBV5-1, with 7 bases identical to TRBD1. This CDR3 contains 13 residues. The germline V gene encodes CDR1 SGHRS and CDR2 YFSETQ. J lost 1 base, V lost 4 bases, and 2 bases had no gene match. In DNA form, the CDR3 reads TGCGCCAGCAGCCCGACAGGGTCCTACGAGCAGTACTTC. Its protein is CASSPTGSYEQYF.

The chain links TRBV4-1 to TRBJ2-1; D possibly corresponds to TRBD2 (6 bases). Trimming left V 0 bases short and J 2 bases short, with 11 bases between. The germline V gene has CDR1 MGHRA and CDR2 YSYEKL. The CDR3 spans 16 residues. The DNA of the CDR3 is TGCGCCAGCAGCCAAGAGGTAGCGGATACCTACAATGAGCAGTTCTTC. Protein product: CASSQEVADTYNEQFF.